One and the same sample provided the 14 T cell receptor beta chains below, sequenced in a study of cytomegalovirus exposure and HLA in healthy donors. Clones were read by immunoSEQ multiplex PCR, and TCRdb kept only the in-frame ones, dropping some. The sample carries 150,000 to 200,000 clones, roughly 84% recorded once. The specimen sequenced was PBMCs. Source of these receptors: a woman between 18 and 29 years old in good health and CMV-seropositive.

The chain uses TRBV4-3 and TRBJ1-1, with a weak D call TRBD1 (6 bases). The CDR3 is made up of 13 amino acids. The V end lost 7 bases, the J end lost 3 bases, and 12 bases lay between the germline ends. Germline CDR1 LGHNA, CDR2 YSLEER. The CDR3 region is CASKDRIDTEAFF. CDR3 nucleotides: TGCGCCAGCAAGGACAGAATCGACACTGAAGCTTTCTTT.

The genes are TRBV7-9 and TRBJ1-5, with 11 bases fitting TRBD1. The trim removed 4 bases at V and 6 bases at J, leaving 2 bases unmatched. Germline CDR1 reads SEHNR; CDR2 reads FQNEAQ (reference sequence). CDR3 length equals 14 residues. CDR3 nucleotide sequence: TGTGCCAGCAGCTCCGGGACAGGGGGTCAGCCCCAGCATTTT. It yields the protein CASSSGTGGQPQHF.

The chain recombines TRBV28 with TRBJ2-7; weak D call: TRBD2 (5 bases). Germline CDR1 and CDR2: MDHEN and SYDVKM. This CDR3 is built from 16 residues. Trimming shortened V by 2 bases and J by 4 bases, and 18 bases separated the two germline ends. The CDR3 sequence: CASSLLGRGIGYEQYF. CDR3 nucleotides: TGTGCCAGCAGTTTACTGGGTAGAGGGATTGGGTACGAGCAGTACTTC. Full variable domain (missing parts from reference TRBV28 and TRBJ2-7): DVKVTQSSRYLVKRTGEKVFLECVQDMDHENMFWYRQDPGLGLRLIYFSYDVKMKEKGDIPEGYSVSREKKERFSLILESASTNQTSMYLCASSLLGRGIGYEQYFGPGTRLTVT.

This sequence joins TRBV5-1 and TRBJ1-3; tentative D call: TRBD1 (5 bases). Germline loops: CDR1 SGHRS, CDR2 YFSETQ. The CDR3 is made up of 13 amino acids. V lost 5 bases to trimming and J lost 1 base, with 7 bases between them. CDR3: CASRPGSGNTIYF. The CDR3 nucleotides read TGCGCCAGCAGGCCAGGGTCTGGAAACACCATATATTTT.

The chain couples TRBV6-1 to TRBJ1-2; D uncertain. In germline, CDR1 is MNHNS, CDR2 SASEGT. With 4 bases removed from V and 5 bases from J, the gap between germline ends came to 11 bases. The CDR3 consists of 13 residues. This chain's CDR3 is CASSADTNYGYTF. For the CDR3, the DNA is TGTGCCAGCAGTGCCGACACGAATTATGGCTACACCTTC.

In its sample, this clone was seen once. V gene TRBV25-1 combines with J gene TRBJ2-3; the D gene is possibly TRBD2 (6 bases). Trimming shortened V by 1 base and J by 4 bases, and 9 bases separated the two germline ends. The CDR3 totals 14 residues. Germline V gene lookup returns CDR1 MGHDK and CDR2 SYGVNS. CDR3 residues: CASSEWRDSDTQYF. The CDR3, as DNA: TGTGCCAGCAGTGAATGGAGGGACTCAGATACGCAGTATTTT.

The chain carries TRBV5-1 and TRBJ1-1; possibly TRBD1 for D (6 bases). V was cut by 1 base and J by 4 bases, with 11 bases left in between. CDR1 is SGHRS, CDR2 YFSETQ, per germline. This CDR3 spans 14 amino acids. CDR3 nucleotide sequence: TGCGCCAGCAGCTTGTCGGGACAAGTCACTGAAGCTTTCTTT. It specifies CASSLSGQVTEAFF.

The chain couples TRBV10-1 to TRBJ2-1; 10 nucleotides line up with TRBD1. CDR1 and CDR2 (germline): WNHNN, SYGVQD (reference sequence). The V segment lost 5 bases and the J segment 8 bases; nucleotides outside the gene matches: 12. The CDR3 has 16 residues. The CDR3 DNA is TGCGCCAGCAGTCCGGGCCGGGACAGGGGTTGTTATGAGCAGTTCTTC. This sequence encodes CASSPGRDRGCYEQFF.

This chain joins TRBV11-2 and TRBJ2-7, with 16 positions matching TRBD2. Per the germline V gene, CDR1 is SGHAT and CDR2 is FQNNGV. This CDR3 spans 15 amino acids. Trimming took 5 bases from V and 6 from J; bases not matched to a gene: 4. CDR3: CASSQGLAGGLEQYF. The CDR3 DNA follows: TGTGCCAGCAGCCAGGGACTAGCGGGGGGGCTCGAGCAGTACTTC.

This clone was found a few times. The J gene is TRBJ2-7, the V gene TRBV11-2; weak D call: TRBD2 (5 bases). Germline CDR1 and CDR2: SGHAT and FQNNGV. V dropped 10 bases and J dropped 7 bases, with 14 bases sitting between them. The CDR3 extends over 11 amino acids. DNA for the CDR3: TGTGCCACCAACCGGGGTTGGGAGCAGTACTTC. The encoded protein is CATNRGWEQYF.

This clone was detected once. The chain is built from TRBV7-2 and TRBJ2-7, with 7 bases identical to TRBD1. V shed 4 bases, J shed 3 bases, and the junction held 6 bases outside the gene matches. This CDR3 contains 14 residues. The germline V gene encodes CDR1 SGHTA and CDR2 FQGNSA. The CDR3 DNA is TGTGCCAGCAGCTCCCCAACAGGGGTCTACGAGCAGTACTTC. Translation gives CASSSPTGVYEQYF.

This clone was observed a single time. This chain connects TRBV6-6 to TRBJ2-3, with 7 bases lining up with TRBD2. This CDR3 is 15 amino acids long. The V and J ends lost 7 bases and 2 bases, in that order; junction bases with no gene match: 9. Germline CDR1 MNHNY, CDR2 SVGAGI (reference sequence). CDR3 bases: TGTGCCAGCATTTGGGGAGCGGGGTCCACAGATACGCAGTATTTT. The encoded protein is CASIWGAGSTDTQYF.

The rearrangement uses TRBV9 and TRBJ2-3, with 10 bases matching TRBD2. The CDR3 length is 16 residues. Trimming removed 0 bases from V and 1 base from J; junction bases left unmatched: 2. Germline V CDR1 and CDR2: SGDLS, YYNGEE. The CDR3 DNA sequence: TGTGCCAGCAGCGTAGCGCTAGCGGGGGGCACAGATACGCAGTATTTT. Protein product: CASSVALAGGTDTQYF.

This rearrangement joins TRBV10-1 to TRBJ2-3; TRBD1 matches at 8 bases. The length of the CDR3 is 16 residues. Looked up from germline, CDR1 is WNHNN and CDR2 is SYGVQD (reference sequence). Trimming took 2 bases from V and 1 from J; bases not matched to a gene: 5. This chain's CDR3 is CASSEDRGPGTDTQYF. The CDR3 bases are TGCGCCAGCAGTGAGGACAGGGGACCCGGCACAGATACGCAGTATTTT.